These T cell receptor beta chains were read from a single sample in a study of graft-versus-host responses after intestinal transplantation. Clones were read by immunoSEQ multiplex PCR, and TCRdb kept only the in-frame ones, dropping some. The top ten hold about 4.4% of the sample, which has fewer than 50,000 clones, 90% to 95% seen once. Sequences were derived from PBMCs, sampled 524 days after transplant. The receptor source for this set is a human patient who received an intestinal transplant, so some T cells may come from the graft donor. CDR3s include the opening cysteine and the closing phenylalanine or tryptophan. A D gene is named only where the DNA matches it firmly. Only some rows state a clone size, as once, few, many or a class for expanded clones.

clone_size	d_call	v_call	j_call	cdr3_nt	cdr3_aa
NA	NA	TRBV27	TRBJ2-2	TGTGCCAGCAGTTTGCCCCCGCAGGGTAGGACCGGGGAGCTGTTTTTT	CASSLPPQGRTGELFF
NA	TRBD2	TRBV4-2	TRBJ2-7	TGTGCCAGCAGCCAAGGGGGACTAGCGGGTGGTTACGAGCAGTACTTC	CASSQGGLAGGYEQYF
NA	NA	TRBV5-4	TRBJ2-1	TGTGCCAGCAGCTTGGCACGGGATCCGGCCTACAATGAGCAGTTCTTC	CASSLARDPAYNEQFF
NA	NA	TRBV4-1	TRBJ1-5	TGCGCCAGCAGCCAAGACTCTAGATCGCCCCAGCATTTT	CASSQDSRSPQHF
NA	NA	TRBV7-3	TRBJ2-3	TGTGCCAGCAGCCTCGGGGTCCCTAGCACAGATACGCAGTATTTT	CASSLGVPSTDTQYF
NA	NA	TRBV9	TRBJ1-1	TGTGCCAGCAGCGTAGGATCAGGGACCACTGAAGCTTTCTTT	CASSVGSGTTEAFF
NA	NA	TRBV29-1	TRBJ2-2	TGCAGCGTGGGAGGTACCCACCTCTCGAACACCGGGGAGCTGTTTTTT	CSVGGTHLSNTGELFF
NA	NA	TRBV20-1	TRBJ2-7	TGCAGTGCTAGGGAGGTCCGCGAGCAGTACTTC	CSAREVREQYF
few	NA	TRBV2	TRBJ1-2	TGTGCCAGCAGCCTAAAGGTCAACTATGGCTACACCTTC	CASSLKVNYGYTF
NA	TRBD1	TRBV19	TRBJ2-1	TGTGCCAGTAGTACCGGGACAGGCCCCTACAATGAGCAGTTCTTC	CASSTGTGPYNEQFF
NA	TRBD2	TRBV7-9	TRBJ2-7	TGTGCCAGCAGCCCTCGACTAGCGGGATACCTCTCCGAGCAGTACTTC	CASSPRLAGYLSEQYF
NA	NA	TRBV27	TRBJ1-1	TGTGCCAGCAGTTTTGGCAGAGAGTACACTGAAGCTTTCTTT	CASSFGREYTEAFF
NA	NA	TRBV6-1	TRBJ1-5	TGTGCCAGCAGGTCAGATCAGCCCCAGCATTTT	CASRSDQPQHF
NA	NA	TRBV7-2	TRBJ2-2	TGTGCCAGCAGCCCCTTCCAGGGGGGCACCGGGGAGCTGTTTTTT	CASSPFQGGTGELFF
once	TRBD1	TRBV7-8	TRBJ1-2	TGTGCCAGCAGTTTAATAGGCCAGGGGGTGAACTATGGCTACACCTTC	CASSLIGQGVNYGYTF
NA	TRBD1	TRBV27	TRBJ1-1	TGTGCCAGCAGTTGGGACAGGTTGAACACTGAAGCTTTCTTT	CASSWDRLNTEAFF
NA	TRBD1	TRBV6-5	TRBJ1-1	TGTGCCAGCAGTTACGGACAGGGGGGGAACACTGAAGCTTTCTTT	CASSYGQGGNTEAFF
once	TRBD2	TRBV28	TRBJ2-6	TGTGCCAGCAGCCCTCAAGCGGGAGGATGGGCCAACGTCCTGACTTTC	CASSPQAGGWANVLTF
NA	NA	TRBV19	TRBJ1-1	TGTGCCAGTAGTATTCAAGAGGGCCACACTGAAGCTTTCTTT	CASSIQEGHTEAFF
once	NA	TRBV11-2	TRBJ1-2	TGTGCCAGCAGCTCCCCCCGACAGAACTATGGCTACACCTTC	CASSSPRQNYGYTF
few	TRBD1	TRBV7-9	TRBJ1-5	TGTGCCAGCCAGGGACAGGGGAATCAGCCCCAGCATTTT	CASQGQGNQPQHF
NA	NA	TRBV2	TRBJ2-3	TGTGCCAGCAGTAGAGGTGATACGCAGTATTTT	CASSRGDTQYF
NA	TRBD1	TRBV9	TRBJ1-2	TGTGCCAGCAGCGTATCCCCAGGGACAGCCTATGGCTACACCTTC	CASSVSPGTAYGYTF
NA	NA	TRBV7-5	TRBJ2-1	TGTGCCAGCAGCTTAGGAGGGGAGCAGTTCTTC	CASSLGGEQFF
once	TRBD1	TRBV19	TRBJ1-5	TGTGCCAGTAGTGAAGGACAGGGCGGTTCTCAGCCCCAGCATTTT	CASSEGQGGSQPQHF
NA	NA	TRBV15	TRBJ1-4	TGTGCCACCAGCAGAGGCCCACAGGAAAAACTGTTTTTT	CATSRGPQEKLFF
NA	TRBD1	TRBV7-8	TRBJ1-5	TGTGCCAGCAGCTTAGGACAGGGAAGGAATCAGCCCCAGCATTTT	CASSLGQGRNQPQHF
NA	NA	TRBV9	TRBJ1-4	TGTGCCAGCAGCGTTTCGGGGGCTGGTGAAAAACTGTTTTTT	CASSVSGAGEKLFF
NA	TRBD1	TRBV9	TRBJ2-1	TGTGCCAGCAGCGTAGGGACAGGGGGCAATGAGCAGTTCTTC	CASSVGTGGNEQFF
NA	NA	TRBV15	TRBJ2-5	TGTGCCACCAGCACGGGTTGGGAGACCCAGTACTTC	CATSTGWETQYF
NA	TRBD2	TRBV28	TRBJ2-3	TGTGCCAGTACGACGAATGGACTAGCGGGAGGGCCCCATCTCCACACAGATACGCAGTATTTT	CASTTNGLAGGPHLHTDTQYF
NA	NA	TRBV10-2	TRBJ2-7	TGCGCCAGCAGTGCAGTGGACGAGCAGTACTTC	CASSAVDEQYF
NA	TRBD2	TRBV27	TRBJ2-7	TGTGCCAGCAGTTCGTTTGCGGGAGGCTACGAGCAGTACTTC	CASSSFAGGYEQYF
NA	TRBD1	TRBV6-5	TRBJ2-7	TGTGCCAGCAGTTACGGACAGGGGGCCAACGAGCAGTACTTC	CASSYGQGANEQYF
NA	TRBD1	TRBV12-5	TRBJ1-1	TGTGCTAGTGCCCCGGGACAGGGCCTGTTTGAAGCTTTCTTT	CASAPGQGLFEAFF
NA	TRBD1	TRBV2	TRBJ2-1	TGTGCCAGCAGTCGGACAGGGGATGGTAATGAGCAGTTCTTC	CASSRTGDGNEQFF
once	NA	TRBV19	TRBJ2-1	TGTGCCAGTAGTCCGGGGGAGCTTTTCCCCTACAATGAGCAGTTCTTC	CASSPGELFPYNEQFF
NA	TRBD2	TRBV11-3	TRBJ2-5	TGTGCCAGCAGCCCAGGCGGGGGGGAGACCCAGTACTTC	CASSPGGGETQYF
NA	NA	TRBV7-6	TRBJ2-7	TGTGCCAGCAGCTCCCTTTTCGGCCAGGGGCCTACCTACGAGCAGTACTTC	CASSSLFGQGPTYEQYF
NA	NA	TRBV4-1	TRBJ1-5	TGCGCCAGCAGCCGGCAGTGGGGGGGCAATCAGCCCCAGCATTTT	CASSRQWGGNQPQHF
NA	NA	TRBV11-2	TRBJ2-7	TGTGCCAGCCAGCCGGGACACCTCCTTTCCTACGAGCAGTACTTC	CASQPGHLLSYEQYF
NA	NA	TRBV27	TRBJ1-1	TGTGCCAGCAGTTTTTCGAACGCCAACACTGAAGCTTTCTTT	CASSFSNANTEAFF
NA	TRBD1	TRBV13	TRBJ1-2	TGTGCCAGCAGCCCGGGGGACAGGGGGAACTATGGCTACACCTTC	CASSPGDRGNYGYTF
NA	TRBD1	TRBV6-4	TRBJ2-2	TGTGCCAGCAGTGGACAGGGGGCTGCCACCGGGGAGCTGTTTTTT	CASSGQGAATGELFF
few	NA	TRBV30	TRBJ2-2	TGTGCCTGGAGTTATCCCGGGGAGCTGTTTTTT	CAWSYPGELFF
NA	NA	TRBV5-1	TRBJ2-2	TGCGCCAGCAGCTTGTATGGAGGGCGCACCGGGGAGCTGTTTTTT	CASSLYGGRTGELFF
NA	NA	TRBV18	TRBJ2-7	TGTGCCAGCTCACCAAGTTCCCACGAGCAGTACTTC	CASSPSSHEQYF
NA	TRBD1	TRBV29-1	TRBJ2-7	TGCAGCGTTGAATTGGGGGACAGGGGCGACGAGCAGTACTTC	CSVELGDRGDEQYF
NA	NA	TRBV5-1	TRBJ1-1	TGCGCCAGCAGTTTGCAACCAGGGGAGAACACTGAAGCTTTCTTT	CASSLQPGENTEAFF
NA	NA	TRBV7-7	TRBJ2-1	TGTGCTAGCAGCCCTGGGATGGAAAATGAGCAGTTCTTC	CASSPGMENEQFF
once	NA	TRBV7-7	TRBJ2-5	TGTGCCAGCAGCCCCCGGATTCTAACTAGCCCACAAGAGACCCAGTACTTC	CASSPRILTSPQETQYF